Listed below are T cell receptor beta chains from one sample, sequenced in a study of a mutant IDH1 vaccine in newly diagnosed glioma. The data were produced by immunoSEQ multiplex PCR, yet TCRdb's version contains in-frame clones alone and is incomplete. The table shows about 54,000 clones, with 80% to 85% occurring only once. No cognate antigen is known for these TCRs. The input for sequencing was PBMCs, taken from a glioma patient whose treatment included an IDH1 peptide vaccine. The receptors originated from a woman aged 18-29 years with glioma. CDR3s include the opening cysteine and the closing phenylalanine or tryptophan.

V gene	CDR3 protein
TRBV6-1	CASRESGGAEAFF
TRBV18	CASSRGTGGSYEQYF
TRBV9	CASSVGGLVTEAFF
TRBV5-4	CASSSLDRSHYEQYF
TRBV30	CAGNGGTSTDTQYF
TRBV7-9	CASSSGSLTGELFF
TRBV4-1	CASSQDLGSSGNTIYF
TRBV6-5	CASSTGTANQPQHF
TRBV6-5	CASSYSRGTEAFF
TRBV19	CASSARDRDYEQYF
TRBV25-1	CASSESRDRSNEQYF
TRBV14	CASSQTGLAGGNEQFF
TRBV4-2	CASSQEGRGGYYGYTF
TRBV7-9	CASSTPGPRETQYF
TRBV19	CASSSRISYGYTF
TRBV5-1	CASSSGTVGHF
TRBV7-2	CASSLGRDRGTETQYF
TRBV2	CASSLQGSYGYTF
TRBV21-1	CASSTSKRGNQPQHF
TRBV4-2	CASSQRLGVEAFF
TRBV5-1	CASTLGGEQYF
TRBV5-1	CASSLSTDTQYF
TRBV4-1	CASSQGSGRSYNEQFF
TRBV19	CASRTGLQKLFF
TRBV29-1	CSVDRGFYGYTF
TRBV2	CASSEGQLNQPQHF
TRBV27	CASSRQGTSSYEQYF
TRBV11-2	CASSPPRWPLFYGYTF
TRBV11-2	CASSLAWTGINSPLHF
TRBV5-3	CARSTTNRVGDTEAFF
TRBV6-4	CASSDRSGASTDTQYF
TRBV4-1	CASSQDRSGGETQYF
TRBV19	CASSMRAPGELFF
TRBV6-6	CASRSDRGRTEAFF
TRBV19	CATASGPGNTIYF
TRBV2	CASREVVLAGISTDTQYF
TRBV10-3	CAISDVGRLAYEQYF
TRBV5-6	CASSMGGILGTDTQYF
TRBV7-3	CASSISGGAQEQYF
TRBV11-2	CASSTPGQGYEQYF
TRBV4-3	CASSQDLVGDRGYEQYF
TRBV5-1	CASSLFEGDKNGYTF